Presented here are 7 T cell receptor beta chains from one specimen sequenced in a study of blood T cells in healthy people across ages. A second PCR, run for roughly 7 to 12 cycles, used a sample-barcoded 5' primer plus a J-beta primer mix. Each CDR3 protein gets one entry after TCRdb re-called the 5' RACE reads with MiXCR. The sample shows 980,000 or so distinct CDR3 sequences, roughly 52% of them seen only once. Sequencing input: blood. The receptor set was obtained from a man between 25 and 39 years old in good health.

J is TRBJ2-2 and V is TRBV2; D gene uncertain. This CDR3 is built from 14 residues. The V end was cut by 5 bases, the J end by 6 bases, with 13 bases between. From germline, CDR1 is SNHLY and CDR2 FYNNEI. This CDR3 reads CASSTDLFPGELFF. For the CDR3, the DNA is TGTGCCAGCAGTACAGATCTGTTCCCCGGGGAGCTGTTTTTT. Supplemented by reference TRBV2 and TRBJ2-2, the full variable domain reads EPEVTQTPSHQVTQMGQEVILRCVPISNHLYFYWYRQILGQKVEFLVSFYNNEISEKSEIFDDQFSVERPDGSNFTLKIRSTKLEDSAMYFCASSTDLFPGELFFGEGSRLTVL.

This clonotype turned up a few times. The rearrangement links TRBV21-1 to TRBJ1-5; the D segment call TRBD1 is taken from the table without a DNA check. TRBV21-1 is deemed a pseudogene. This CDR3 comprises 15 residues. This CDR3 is CASSLQWASNQPQHF. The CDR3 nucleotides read TGTGCCAGCAGCCTTCAGTGGGCTAGCAATCAGCCCCAGCATTTT.

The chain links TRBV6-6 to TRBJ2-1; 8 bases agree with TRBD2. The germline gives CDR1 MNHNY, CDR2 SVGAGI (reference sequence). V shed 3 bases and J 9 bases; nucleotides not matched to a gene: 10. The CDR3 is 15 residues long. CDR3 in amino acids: CASSYIPGGPTEQFF. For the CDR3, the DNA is TGTGCCAGCAGTTATATTCCGGGGGGGCCAACTGAGCAGTTCTTC.

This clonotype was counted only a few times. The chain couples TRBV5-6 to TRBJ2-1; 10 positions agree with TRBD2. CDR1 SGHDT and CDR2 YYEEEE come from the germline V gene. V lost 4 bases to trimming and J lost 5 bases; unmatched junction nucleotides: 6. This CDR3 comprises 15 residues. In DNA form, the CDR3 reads TGTGCCAGCAGCACACTAGCGGGGCCTGACAATGAGCAGTTCTTC. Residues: CASSTLAGPDNEQFF. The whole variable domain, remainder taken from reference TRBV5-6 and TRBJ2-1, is DAGVTQSPTHLIKTRGQQVTLRCSPKSGHDTVSWYQQALGQGPQFIFQYYEEEERQRGNFPDRFSGHQFPNYSSELNVNALLLGDSALYLCASSTLAGPDNEQFFGPGTRLTVL.

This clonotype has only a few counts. CDR3 coding DNA: TGCAGTGCTAGGAGCCTAGCGGGTCAAGATACGCAGTATTTT. Its translation is CSARSLAGQDTQYF. The V and J genes are TRBV20-1 and TRBJ2-3, with 8 nucleotides matching TRBD2. V was pared by 3 bases and J by 5 bases, with 7 bases of the junction left unmatched. CDR3 size: 14 residues. The germline V gene encodes CDR1 DFQATT and CDR2 SNEGSKA (reference sequence).

CDR3 sequence reads: CASSSRDRGNTEAFF. Written as DNA, the CDR3 is TGCGCCAGCAGCTCCCGGGACAGGGGCAACACTGAAGCTTTCTTT. The J gene is TRBJ1-1, the V gene TRBV5-1, with TRBD1 matching over 10 bases. The germline gives CDR1 SGHRS, CDR2 YFSETQ. The CDR3 has 15 residues. V lost 3 bases and J lost 2; bases outside the gene matches: 4. The full variable domain, with the rest looked up from reference TRBV5-1 and TRBJ1-1, is KAGVTQTPRYLIKTRGQQVTLSCSPISGHRSVSWYQQTPGQGLQFLFEYFSETQRNKGNFPGRFSGRQFSNSRSEMNVSTLELGDSALYLCASSSRDRGNTEAFFGQGTRLTVV.

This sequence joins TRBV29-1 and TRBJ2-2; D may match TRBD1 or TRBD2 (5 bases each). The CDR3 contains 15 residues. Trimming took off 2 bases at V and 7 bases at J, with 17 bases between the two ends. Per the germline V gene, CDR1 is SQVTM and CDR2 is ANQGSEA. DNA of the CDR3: TGCAGCGTTGAAAGGGGCGGGCGACGAGGCGGGGAGCTGTTTTTT. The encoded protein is CSVERGGRRGGELFF.